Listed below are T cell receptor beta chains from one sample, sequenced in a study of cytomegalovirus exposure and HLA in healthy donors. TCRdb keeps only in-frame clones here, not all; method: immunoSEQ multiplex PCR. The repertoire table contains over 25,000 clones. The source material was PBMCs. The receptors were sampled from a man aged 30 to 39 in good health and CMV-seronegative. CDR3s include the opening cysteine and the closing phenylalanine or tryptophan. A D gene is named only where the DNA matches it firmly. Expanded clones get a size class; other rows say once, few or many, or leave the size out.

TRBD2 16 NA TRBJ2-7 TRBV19 CASSTQPTSGPYEQYF TGTGCCAGTAGTACCCAACCGACTAGCGGGCCCTACGAGCAGTACTTC
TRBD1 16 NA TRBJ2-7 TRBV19 CASSIFATGVSYEQYF TGTGCCAGTAGTATTTTCGCCACAGGGGTCTCCTACGAGCAGTACTTC
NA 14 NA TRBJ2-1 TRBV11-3 CASSLGPPGNEQFF TGTGCCAGCAGCTTAGGTCCGCCAGGGAATGAGCAGTTCTTC
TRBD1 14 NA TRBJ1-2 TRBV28 CASSFPGQGYGYTF TGTGCCAGCAGCTTCCCGGGACAGGGGTATGGCTACACCTTC
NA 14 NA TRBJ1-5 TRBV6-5 CASSYFATNQPQHF TGTGCCAGCAGTTACTTTGCTACTAATCAGCCCCAGCATTTT
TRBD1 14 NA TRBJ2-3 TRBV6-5 CASSHGTGTDTQYF TGTGCCAGCAGTCACGGGACAGGCACAGATACGCAGTATTTT
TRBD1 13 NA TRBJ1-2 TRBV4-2 CASSRTGAEGYTF TGTGCCAGCAGCCGGACAGGGGCAGAAGGCTACACCTTC
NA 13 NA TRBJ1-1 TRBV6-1 CASTAGMNTEAFF TGTGCCAGCACGGCAGGAATGAACACTGAAGCTTTCTTT
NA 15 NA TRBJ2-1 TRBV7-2 CASSLERGAYNEQFF TGTGCCAGCAGCTTAGAACGGGGAGCCTACAATGAGCAGTTCTTC
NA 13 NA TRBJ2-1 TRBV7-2 CASPGFSYNEQFF TGTGCCAGCCCGGGTTTCTCCTACAATGAGCAGTTCTTC
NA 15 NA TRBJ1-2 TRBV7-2 CASSLAQGHNYGYTF TGTGCCAGCAGCTTAGCGCAGGGACACAACTATGGCTACACCTTC
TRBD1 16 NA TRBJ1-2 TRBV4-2 CASSQGRTGTSSFYTF TGTGCCAGCAGCCAAGGTAGGACAGGGACTTCTAGTTTCTACACCTTC
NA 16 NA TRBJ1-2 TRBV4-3 CASSHPGGGEGGGYTF TGCGCCAGCAGCCACCCGGGCGGCGGGGAAGGAGGTGGCTACACCTTC
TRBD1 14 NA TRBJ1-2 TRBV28 CASIGQGLNYGYTF TGTGCCAGCATAGGACAGGGCCTAAACTATGGCTACACCTTC
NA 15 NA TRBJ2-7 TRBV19 CASSINQGGSYEQYF TGTGCCAGTAGTATAAACCAGGGAGGATCCTACGAGCAGTACTTC
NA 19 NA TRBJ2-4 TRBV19 CASSIGERAEFWEKNIQYF TGTGCCAGTAGTATAGGAGAGCGAGCGGAGTTCTGGGAGAAAAACATTCAGTACTTC
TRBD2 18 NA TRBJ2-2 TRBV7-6 CASSLERGGRSHIGELFF TGTGCCAGCAGCTTAGAGCGGGGCGGGAGGTCTCATATCGGGGAGCTGTTTTTT
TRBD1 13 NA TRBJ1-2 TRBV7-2 CASSSGQGYGYTF TGTGCCAGCAGCTCGGGACAGGGCTATGGCTACACCTTC
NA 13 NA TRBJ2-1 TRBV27 CASSLGAYNEQFF TGTGCCAGCAGTTTGGGAGCCTACAATGAGCAGTTCTTC
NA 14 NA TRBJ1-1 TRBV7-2 CASSSRRRNTEAFF TGTGCCAGCAGCTCTAGACGGAGGAACACTGAAGCTTTCTTT
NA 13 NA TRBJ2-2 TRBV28 CASPQGNTGELFF TGTGCCAGCCCACAGGGGAACACCGGGGAGCTGTTTTTT
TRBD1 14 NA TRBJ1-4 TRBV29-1 CSVEGTATNEKLFF TGCAGCGTTGAGGGGACAGCAACTAATGAAAAACTGTTTTTT
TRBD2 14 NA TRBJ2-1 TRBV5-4 CASSLGLADNEQFF TGTGCCAGCAGCTTGGGACTAGCGGATAATGAGCAGTTCTTC
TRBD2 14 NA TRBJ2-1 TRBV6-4 CASSDGLAGDEQFF TGTGCCAGCAGTGACGGGTTAGCGGGAGACGAGCAGTTCTTC
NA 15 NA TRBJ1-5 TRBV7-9 CASSLDPGGGQPQHF TGTGCCAGCAGCTTAGATCCCGGGGGGGGACAGCCCCAGCATTTT
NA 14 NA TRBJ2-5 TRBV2 CASRLTRNSETQYF TGTGCCAGCAGGCTGACTAGAAACTCAGAGACCCAGTACTTC
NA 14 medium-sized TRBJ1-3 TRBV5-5 CASSHERRGNTIYF TGTGCCAGCAGCCACGAGAGGCGGGGAAACACCATATATTTT
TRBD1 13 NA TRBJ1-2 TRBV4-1 CASSPGTEYGYTF TGCGCCAGCTCCCCTGGGACAGAGTATGGCTACACCTTC
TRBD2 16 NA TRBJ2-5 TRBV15 CATSRDMWTSVETQYF TGTGCCACCAGCAGAGATATGTGGACTAGTGTTGAGACCCAGTACTTC
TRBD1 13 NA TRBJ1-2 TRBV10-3 CAISEGTGYGYTF TGTGCCATCAGTGAAGGGACAGGGTATGGCTACACCTTC
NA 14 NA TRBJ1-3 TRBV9 CASSPDISGNTIYF TGTGCCAGCAGCCCCGACATCTCTGGAAACACCATATATTTT
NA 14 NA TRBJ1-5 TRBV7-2 CASSPGPVDQPQHF TGTGCCAGCAGTCCTGGGCCGGTAGATCAGCCCCAGCATTTT
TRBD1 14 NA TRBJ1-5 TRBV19 CASSRQGRNQPQHF TGTGCCAGTAGCCGACAGGGGCGCAATCAGCCCCAGCATTTT
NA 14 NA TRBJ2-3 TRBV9 CASSKAGGTDTQYF TGTGCCAGCAGTAAAGCGGGCGGCACAGATACGCAGTATTTT
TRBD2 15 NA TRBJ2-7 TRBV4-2 CASSQTERENDEQYF TGTGCCAGCAGCCAAACAGAGCGGGAGAACGACGAGCAGTACTTC
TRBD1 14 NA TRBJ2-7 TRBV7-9 CASSFGQGGPKQYF TGTGCCAGCAGCTTTGGACAGGGTGGCCCCAAGCAGTACTTC
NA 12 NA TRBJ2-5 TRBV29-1 CSVGTTQETQYF TGCAGCGTAGGGACAACGCAAGAGACCCAGTACTTC
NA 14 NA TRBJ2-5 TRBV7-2 CASSLEFSGETQYF TGTGCCAGCAGCTTAGAGTTCTCAGGGGAGACCCAGTACTTC
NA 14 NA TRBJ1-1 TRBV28 CASSLSGDDTEAFF TGTGCCAGCAGTTTATCGGGGGACGACACTGAAGCTTTCTTT
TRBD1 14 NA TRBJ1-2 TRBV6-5 CASSYRQGAEGYTF TGTGCCAGCAGTTACCGACAGGGGGCAGAAGGCTACACCTTC
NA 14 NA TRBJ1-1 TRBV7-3 CASSPAAGLTEAFF TGTGCCAGCAGCCCCGCTGCAGGGCTCACTGAAGCTTTCTTT
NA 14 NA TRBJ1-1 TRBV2 CASTFGGAASEAFF TGTGCCAGCACATTCGGGGGGGCCGCATCCGAAGCTTTCTTT